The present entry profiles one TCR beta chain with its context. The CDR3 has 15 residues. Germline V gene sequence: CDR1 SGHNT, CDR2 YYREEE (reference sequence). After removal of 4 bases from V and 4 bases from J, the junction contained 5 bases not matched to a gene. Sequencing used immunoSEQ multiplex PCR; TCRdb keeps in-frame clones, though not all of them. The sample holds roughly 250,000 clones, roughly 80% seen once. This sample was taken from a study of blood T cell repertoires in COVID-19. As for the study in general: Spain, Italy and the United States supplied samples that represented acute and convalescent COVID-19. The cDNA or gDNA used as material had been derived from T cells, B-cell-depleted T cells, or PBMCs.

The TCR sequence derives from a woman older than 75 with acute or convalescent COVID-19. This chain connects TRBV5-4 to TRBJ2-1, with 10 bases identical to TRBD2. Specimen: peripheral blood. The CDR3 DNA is TGTGCCAGCAGCCGCGGGACTAGCGCGTACAATGAGCAGTTCTTC. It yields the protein CASSRGTSAYNEQFF.